The entry below gives a single TCR beta chain sequence along with its context. Antigen specificity is unknown. The protocol was immunoSEQ multiplex PCR, while the TCRdb copy is restricted to in-frame clones and leaves out a portion. The profile shows about 5,400 clones, roughly 85% of them singletons. The entry originates in a study of chemoradiotherapy in HPV16-positive cancers. Study summary: Candidate HPV-specific clones and shared TCR motifs came from a couple of HPV16-positive patients.

Overall study findings and caveats: Candidate HPV-specific clones and E7-related TCR motifs grew in tumor during treatment. The functional HPV-specific definition rests on just two HPV16-positive patients. For HPV16-positive patients, expanding HPV-responsive T cells associated with longer recurrence-free survival.

This receptor was obtained from a human donor with HPV-associated anogenital cancer. Sequencing was performed on tumor tissue, taken from a patient who underwent chemoradiotherapy.

The CDR3 is CASRGTGRNTEAFF. The DNA of the CDR3 is TGTGCCAGCAGGGGGACAGGGAGGAACACTGAAGCTTTCTTT. This chain joins TRBV28 and TRBJ1-1; TRBD1 aligns across 9 bases. The germline V gene encodes CDR1 MDHEN and CDR2 SYDVKM. J gave up 1 base and V 6 bases, and 3 bases lay outside the gene matches. The CDR3 has 14 residues. The full variable domain, completed using reference TRBV28 and TRBJ1-1, is DVKVTQSSRYLVKRTGEKVFLECVQDMDHENMFWYRQDPGLGLRLIYFSYDVKMKEKGDIPEGYSVSREKKERFSLILESASTNQTSMYLCASRGTGRNTEAFFGQGTRLTVV.